These 5 T cell receptor beta chains were all obtained from the same sample, sequenced in a study of early T cells in non-severe SARS-CoV-2 infection. Each CDR3 protein gets one entry after TCRdb re-called the 5' RACE reads with MiXCR. The profile covers about 26,000 distinct CDR3 sequences, with about 4% appearing a single time and about 4% taken by the ten largest. The material sequenced was whole blood. Every receptor here comes from an adult who was a healthcare worker with PCR-confirmed SARS-CoV-2 infection or an uninfected control (not recorded which).

The chain combines TRBV29-1 with TRBJ2-7; D is possibly TRBD2 (6 bases). The V gene's germline CDR1 is SQVTM and CDR2 ANQGSEA. This CDR3 region has 13 residues. With 6 bases removed from V and 5 bases from J, the gap between germline ends came to 17 bases. CDR3 sequence: CSVAWNRENEQYF. DNA of the CDR3: TGCAGCGTGGCATGGAACCGGGAGAACGAGCAGTACTTC.

A note on this clonotype: The germline gene is not matched at one end of the junction; a read error may be the cause. The chain joins TRBV4-1 to TRBJ2-1; D not resolved. This CDR3 has 17 amino acids. Germline CDR1 reads MGHRA; CDR2 reads YSYEKL. CDR3 bases: TGTGCCAGCAGCCAACTCTACTACATCTCGAAGAACAATGAGCAGTTCTTC. As protein: CASSQLYYISKNNEQFF.

This clonotype has at least ten counts. The chain carries TRBV5-6 and TRBJ2-6, with D maybe TRBD1 (6 bases). The CDR3 consists of 17 residues. Germline CDR1 reads SGHDT; CDR2 reads YYEEEE. V was clipped by 3 bases and J by 4 bases, with 17 bases between them. As DNA, the CDR3 is TGTGCCAGCAGCTCTCGACAGGACCTCTCCGGGGCCAACGTCCTGACTTTC. It yields the protein CASSSRQDLSGANVLTF.

There are many counts of this clonotype. This chain uses TRBV29-1 with TRBJ2-5, with D perhaps TRBD1 (6 bases). Trimming pared 8 bases from V and 2 bases from J, leaving 12 bases between. Germline CDR1 is SQVTM and CDR2 is ANQGSEA. This CDR3 region has 12 residues. The CDR3 spells CSFRGRQETQYF. In DNA form, the CDR3 reads TGCAGCTTCAGGGGTCGACAAGAGACCCAGTACTTC.

This clonotype was recorded at least ten times. CDR3 sequence: CASSLEQNTDTQYF. The CDR3 region has the DNA TGCGCCAGCAGCTTGGAGCAAAACACAGATACGCAGTATTTT. J is TRBJ2-3 and V is TRBV5-1; D gene unclear. The germline V gene has CDR1 SGHRS and CDR2 YFSETQ. This CDR3 spans 14 amino acids. V was shortened by 0 bases and J by 2 bases, with 7 bases between the two germline ends.